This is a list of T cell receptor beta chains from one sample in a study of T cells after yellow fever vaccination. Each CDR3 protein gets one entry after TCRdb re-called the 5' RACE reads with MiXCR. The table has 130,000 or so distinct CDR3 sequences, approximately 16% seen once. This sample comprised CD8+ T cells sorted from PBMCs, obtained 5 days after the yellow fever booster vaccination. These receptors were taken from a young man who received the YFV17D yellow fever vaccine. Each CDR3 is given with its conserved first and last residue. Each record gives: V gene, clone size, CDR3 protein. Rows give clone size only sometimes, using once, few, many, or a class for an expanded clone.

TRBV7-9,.,CASSLIGQLDEPQHF
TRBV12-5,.,CASGLLYEQYF
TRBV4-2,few,CASSQEVVYYEQFF
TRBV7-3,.,CASSSGQGNTEAFF
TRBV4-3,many,CASSQAPGTGNEKLFF
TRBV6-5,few,CASSYSWLSRGAQETQYF
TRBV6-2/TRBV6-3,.,CASSYGWESIYGYTF
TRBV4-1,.,CASSRGTGDHNEQFF
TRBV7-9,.,CASTSNNGAIRMMGEQYF
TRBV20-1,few,CSAGRGDSGGGTDTQYF
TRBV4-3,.,CASSQDSDSYEQYF
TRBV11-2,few,CASSLGELFF
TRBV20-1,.,CSARAEKLFF
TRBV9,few,CASSATSGGPTGELFF
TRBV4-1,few,CASSQTTSAGRTDTQYF
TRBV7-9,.,CASSLREFQETQYF
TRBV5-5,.,CASSRTGPSYEQYF